This TCR beta chain is from a study of blood T cell repertoires in COVID-19. Background on the study: From the United States, Italy and Spain came samples of acute and convalescent COVID-19.

Using immunoSEQ multiplex PCR, the repertoire was profiled, and TCRdb retains in-frame clones only, with some absent. The data hold 200,000 to 250,000 clones, with 80% to 85% observed a single time. Deletions cut 3 bases from V and 0 bases from J, with 11 bases between. The CDR3 is 15 residues long. Germline V gene sequence: CDR1 ENHRY, CDR2 SYGVKD. Patients at the Seattle site were enrolled during active infection and followed longitudinally. Specimen: peripheral blood. This sequence originates from a woman over 75 with COVID-19, enrolled during active disease. This chain joins TRBV10-3 and TRBJ1-2, with D possibly matching TRBD1 (5 bases). The CDR3 protein is CAISDLGRSNYGYTF. The DNA of the CDR3 is TGTGCCATCAGTGACCTGGGGCGGTCTAACTATGGCTACACCTTC.